This TCR beta chain was sequenced in a study of blood T cell repertoires in COVID-19. Germline V gives CDR1 ENHRY, CDR2 SYGVKD. Germline trimming cut 3 bases from V and 10 bases from J; bases unmatched to any gene: 13. This CDR3 comprises 15 residues. Libraries were prepared by immunoSEQ multiplex PCR; TCRdb keeps only in-frame clonotypes and omits some of them. Among around 160,000 clones listed, over 70% were seen once. The chain couples TRBV10-3 to TRBJ1-2, with TRBD1 identical over 8 bases. Sequencing input: peripheral blood. This TCR was sampled from an elderly man with acute or convalescent COVID-19. This chain's CDR3 is CAISELGVTGVPYTF. In nucleotides, the CDR3 is TGTGCCATCAGTGAATTAGGTGTGACAGGGGTTCCCTACACCTTC.